This TCR beta chain came from a study of blood T cell repertoires in COVID-19 (TCRdb year 2020). In the study overall: The collaborator samples originated in the United States, Italy and Spain and spanned the acute and convalescent phases of COVID-19. The material from the prospective study consisted of cDNA or gDNA derived from T cells, B-cell-depleted T cells, or PBMCs. Deeply sampled blood TCRbeta repertoires from subjects exposed to, actively infected with, or recovered from COVID-19 were included in the dataset. The repertoires were released in a freely available public database intended as a resource for research on the immune response to SARS-CoV-2. The samples were drawn from two sources: the first 160 participants of the ongoing ImmuneRACE study, and over 950 subjects contributed by 6 global collaborators. A de-identified subject ID, COVID-19 status, age in years and sex were almost always included in the sample metadata. Where available, HLA class I and class II types were obtained from metadata supplied by the sample provider rather than from assay-based typing.

TCRbeta CDR3 regions were amplified from genomic DNA using the immunoSEQ Assay, a bias-controlled multiplex PCR. The paper's data handling went like this. The number of nucleated cells in each sample was estimated from the amplification of reference gene primers within the assay. Sequence reads were collapsed and filtered to measure the absolute abundance of every unique TCRbeta CDR3 rearrangement. For each sample, productive Simpson clonality was calculated as the square root of Simpson's diversity index over productive rearrangements. TCRdb mirrors the immuneACCESS table, restricted to in-frame sequences. Some clones are absent from its copies; in checked studies, under half trace to an unresolved V gene, and the reason for the others is unknown. The V and J calls and clone size are taken from that table; D and trimming were inferred from the DNA. In this sample the table shows a few hundred thousand clones, roughly four fifths of which occur a single time. The ten largest clones capture roughly 3.6% of the sample.

Overall study results and their limits: The quantity of clinical and demographic metadata differed by source and by participant and was supplied without curation.

Turning to this clone: Its binding antigen is unknown. Base-call qualities are not available, and no considerably larger clone is one nucleotide away.

The germline V gene yields ENHRY for CDR1 and SYGVKD for CDR2. Trimming at the junction amounts to 0 bases on V and 9 bases on J, and the germline ends lie 18 bases apart. The CDR3 covers 16 residues, taking in both the cysteine and the phenylalanine. Only the CDR3 DNA stays, 48 bases, in frame from base 1. Participants in the prospective study were aged roughly 18 to 100 years, lived in over 20 United States geographic areas, and enrolled through a virtual design. Cohort assignment in the prospective study relied on participant-reported clinical history from a screening survey and a study questionnaire. ImmuneRACE Cohort 3 recovered participants were defined by two consecutive negative NP/OP PCR tests, healthcare professional clearance, or symptom resolution. In the prospective study, mobile phlebotomists collected whole blood, serum and a nasopharyngeal or oropharyngeal swab from each participant. Prospective study participants could optionally give additional blood draws and questionnaires over a roughly two-month period. Before DNA extraction, blood samples from the prospective study were shipped at room temperature or frozen.

Sequencing was done on a sample of PBMCs or T cells enriched from blood (not recorded which). This TCR came from a man aged 50 to 60 who had recovered from COVID-19. Rearrangement joined TRBV10-3 to TRBJ2-1, and TRBD2 may be the D gene, going by 6 matching bases. The sequence in DNA is TGTGCCATCAGTGAGTCAGGCGGGATGGCGAATCGTGAGCAGTTCTTC. Translated, this is CAISESGGMANREQFF.